The TCR beta chain under discussion was sequenced for a study of identical twins (dated by TCRdb to the mid-2010s). Turning to the overall study: To test whether fetal clonotypes persist, this study deep-sequenced TCR alpha and beta repertoires from monozygotic twins, from unrelated adults of various ages, and from cord blood. To rule out contamination, the twin experiments were replicated at different times with different library preparation protocols.

Cut back by 4 bases and 5 bases, the V and J ends lie 9 bases apart. CDR1 is given as SGHAT and CDR2 as FQNNGV, both from the germline V gene. Counted from cysteine to phenylalanine, this CDR3 has 12 amino acids. Only the CDR3 portion is preserved as DNA: 36 bases, with reading frame beginning at the first base. The library came from 5' RACE. Sequencing used an Illumina HiSeq 2000. Template switching introduced a universal primer binding site; the final cDNA contained a unique molecular identifier, enabling accurate counting of TCR cDNA molecules. Specific primers in the conserved constant-segment region were used to synthesize first-strand cDNA for the TCR alpha and beta chains. Each cDNA library was double barcoded, with a SMART-Mk sample barcode plus Illumina barcodes, to control for contamination. TruSeq adapter sequences and Illumina sample barcodes were added in two successive PCR steps. The Illumina HiSeq platform was used with custom primers to sequence TCR alpha and beta cDNA libraries. Under the source paper's analysis protocol: Raw reads were processed with MiGEC to extract unique molecular identifiers, and MiXCR was used to determine CDR3 positions. For each individual, recombination models were inferred using an EM algorithm with the repgenHMM and IGoR tools. Shared clonotype analysis was performed with the tcR package in R, normalizing sharing by the product of cloneset sizes. To study raw recombination free of thymic and clonal selection effects, out-of-frame nonproductive sequences were analyzed. In TCRdb, the public reads were trimmed at Q25 with fastp and aligned with MiXCR, with productive beta chains retained. Entries are consolidated by CDR3 protein sequence, retaining the most common genes and DNA. TCRdb, not the original authors, processed these V and J calls. This sample is represented by about 470,000 distinct CDR3 sequences; approximately 24% of them were singletons. In total, the top ten clones hold about 2.7% of the sample.

All donors were healthy Caucasians. The twin cohort consisted of three pairs of female monozygotic twins, all aged about 18 to 30 years. Positive isolation kits from Invitrogen were used to isolate the CD4+ and CD8+ T cell populations. This clonotype has only a few counts. There is no known antigen for this receptor. No much larger clone is present one base from it, and per-base qualities are unavailable. General findings and caveats noted by the study authors: Zero-insertion analyses could be partly confounded by invariant T cells such as MAIT and iNKT, although diverse VJ usage argued against such confounding for most clonotypes. Because the same donors could not be followed over many years, conclusions were based on cross-sectional statistical analysis. In beta out-of-frame sequences, excess twin sharing was weaker, because having fewer shared sequences lowered the signal-to-noise ratio. Abundant cord blood beta clonotypes had fewer insertions, young adult naive repertoires showed a similar but weaker trend, and memory repertoires showed no such trend. Compared with coincidental sharing between unrelated individuals, out-of-frame TCR alpha sequences shared between twins had an excess of sequences with low generation probability. Out-of-frame TCR alpha sharing in monozygotic twins was systematically underestimated by recombination models, whereas sharing between unrelated individuals was in agreement with the recombination models.

This sample also appeared in a second study, on T cells expressing NK-cell markers. Per that second paper: Roughly 8 donors provided sorted CD3+CD56+NKG2C+, CD3+CD56+NKG2C- and CD3+CD56-NKG2C+ T-cell subsets, whose TCR beta-chain repertoires were profiled. Seven of the eight sequenced donors were HCMV-seropositive and one was HCMV-seronegative. To restrict sorting to alphabetaTCR-expressing T cells, an anti-gammadeltaTCR antibody was added in several experiments. For roughly six donors, the dominant CD3+CD56+NKG2C+ clonotypes were among the top 10 CD8+ clonotypes and accounted for roughly 1.0-7.5% of CD8+ T cells. Those dominant clonotypes were again the most abundant among CD3+CD56-NKG2C+ cells in four donors, at about 25-65%. Whether the expanded NKG2C-expressing T cell clones were specific for HCMV antigens was left unclear. All eight donors whose samples were sequenced were randomly selected healthy volunteers, three of them men and five women. A commercial ELISA kit detecting HCMV-specific IgG in serum was used to determine HCMV serostatus. MIGEC handled demultiplexing of the reads and grouping by UMI, while MiTCR was used to assemble and quantify clonotypes. To exclude erroneous sequences, any TCR cDNA sequence not supported by at least two reads was discarded. The tcR package was used for downstream repertoire analysis, and clonotypes were matched across fractions by CDR3 nucleotide sequence plus V segment. VDJmatch was used to annotate antigen specificity against VDJdb, with one amino acid substitution in CDR3 permitted.

The sequence joins TRBV11-2 to TRBJ2-7, with no reliable assignment of the D segment. The specimen sequenced was CD4+ T cells sorted from blood. This receptor was identified in a woman aged 18-29 years in good health. The DNA reads as follows: TGTGCCAGCAGCTCGTCGAGCAACGAGCAGTACTTC. Translated, this is CASSSSSNEQYF.